This is a list of T cell receptor beta chains from one sample in a study of T cell clones after liver transplantation. The table came from immunoSEQ multiplex PCR; TCRdb's copy has only in-frame clones and leaves some out. The data hold some 70,000 clones, with over 85% observed a single time. The source was CD4+ T cells from blood, collected before liver transplant. The receptor set was obtained from a human donor who received a liver transplant. Both conserved end residues are part of each CDR3. A D gene is named only where the DNA matches it firmly. Clone size is given for some rows only: seen once, a few or many times, or a class if the clone is expanded.

-	16	-	TRBV5-1	TRBJ1-3	CASSTPRGGAGNTIYF	TGCGCCAGCAGTACCCCCCGGGGGGGGGCTGGAAACACCATATATTTT
few	13	-	TRBV5-1	TRBJ2-7	CASSLVQSHEQYF	TGCGCCAGCAGCTTGGTTCAGTCCCACGAGCAGTACTTC
-	15	-	TRBV2	TRBJ2-3	CASSEENQGADTQYF	TGTGCCAGCAGTGAAGAAAACCAAGGCGCAGATACGCAGTATTTT
-	15	TRBD2	TRBV7-6	TRBJ2-1	CASSYSGRGYNEQFF	TGTGCCAGCAGCTATAGCGGGAGGGGATACAATGAGCAGTTCTTC
-	16	TRBD2	TRBV6-4	TRBJ2-1	CASRGAGGPKGNEQFF	TGTGCCAGCAGAGGAGCGGGAGGGCCCAAAGGTAATGAGCAGTTCTTC
-	13	-	TRBV7-6	TRBJ1-2	CASSGNTIGGYTF	TGTGCCAGCAGTGGGAACACGATCGGGGGCTACACCTTC
-	12	TRBD2	TRBV7-9	TRBJ2-7	CASSFRLAEQYF	TGTGCCAGCAGCTTCAGACTAGCCGAGCAGTACTTC
-	15	TRBD1	TRBV7-3	TRBJ2-2	CASTTGQGNTGELFF	TGTGCCAGCACCACAGGACAGGGGAACACCGGGGAGCTGTTTTTT
-	17	TRBD1	TRBV7-3	TRBJ1-2	CASSPSPFGTGEDGYTF	TGTGCCAGCAGCCCGTCACCCTTTGGGACAGGGGAGGATGGCTACACCTTC
-	14	-	TRBV18	TRBJ1-4	CASSPRFEREKLFF	TGTGCCAGCTCACCACGATTCGAGCGGGAAAAACTGTTTTTT
-	15	-	TRBV7-9	TRBJ2-2	CASSGQGGHTGELFF	TGTGCCAGCAGCGGGCAGGGGGGACACACCGGGGAGCTGTTTTTT
-	13	-	TRBV5-1	TRBJ2-7	CASSQPGSYEQYF	TGCGCCAGTTCCCAGCCTGGGTCCTACGAGCAGTACTTC
-	14	TRBD2	TRBV18	TRBJ2-3	CASSRAGVGDTQYF	TGTGCCAGCTCACGGGCGGGAGTCGGCGATACGCAGTATTTT
-	16	-	TRBV15	TRBJ2-6	CATSRDGGAGANVLTF	TGTGCCACCAGCAGAGATGGAGGGGCTGGGGCCAACGTCCTGACTTTC
once	16	-	TRBV19	TRBJ2-2	CASSFTAQSNTGELFF	TGTGCCAGTAGTTTCACGGCACAGTCGAACACCGGGGAGCTGTTTTTT
-	12	-	TRBV7-5	TRBJ2-7	CARWGRSYEQYF	TGTGCCAGGTGGGGTAGGTCCTACGAGCAGTACTTC
-	14	TRBD1	TRBV11-2	TRBJ1-1	CASSSGQVNTEAFF	TGTGCCAGCAGCTCGGGACAGGTTAACACTGAAGCTTTCTTT
-	14	-	TRBV19	TRBJ1-1	CASSINGLGEPAFF	TGTGCCAGTAGTATTAACGGTTTGGGGGAGCCGGCTTTCTTT
once	14	-	TRBV27	TRBJ1-5	CASRGAGYSQPQHF	TGTGCCAGCAGAGGGGCTGGGTATTCTCAGCCCCAGCATTTT
-	13	-	TRBV11-2	TRBJ2-7	CASSLDRGDEQYF	TGTGCCAGCAGCTTAGACAGGGGAGACGAGCAGTACTTC
medium-sized	12	TRBD1	TRBV7-9	TRBJ2-7	CASSRQGDEQYF	TGTGCCAGCAGCCGACAGGGGGATGAGCAGTACTTC
-	13	-	TRBV6-5	TRBJ2-7	CASSYLRTGEQYF	TGTGCCAGCAGTTACCTTCGGACTGGTGAGCAGTACTTC